Described below is a single TCR beta chain sequence and its context. Its antigen remains unidentified. The V gene's germline CDR1 is LGHNT and CDR2 FRNRAP. V lost 1 base and J 8 bases, leaving 9 bases between the germline ends. The CDR3 runs 13 residues. Profiled with immunoSEQ multiplex PCR; TCRdb holds only in-frame clones, not every one. The table shows about 45,000 clones, with approximately 74% occurring only once. Once cultured for approximately ten days, the cells underwent separation to obtain CD4+ T cells. The data stem from a study of vaccination effects on CD4 cells after COVID-19. Study observations and caveats: Late post-vaccination, clones induced by infection and those induced by vaccine underwent marked clonal contraction.

The chain couples TRBV12-5 to TRBJ2-1; D is unresolved. The clonotype originates from a human donor who had a prior SARS-CoV-2 infection. Sequencing was performed on CD4+ T cells from PBMCs cultured without peptide, taken before COVID-19 vaccination. The CDR3 is CASGLDLRHEQFF. The CDR3 DNA reads TGTGCTAGTGGTTTGGACCTTAGGCATGAGCAGTTCTTC.